This record covers a single T cell receptor beta chain. Its antigen is not identified. PCR employed 60 Vbeta and 13 Jbeta primers. The method was immunoSEQ multiplex PCR; TCRdb's version includes in-frame clones alone and lacks a portion of them. Here the sample table reports some 140,000 clones. The data belong to a study of cytomegalovirus exposure and HLA in healthy donors. Study findings and constraints: Per a later analysis, 18,000 or so TCR beta sequences showed association with HLA alleles at 0.05 false discovery rate. Later analysis reportedly placed an Asian-associated ancestry cluster below the approximately 680-donor mean in N-insertions.

V was clipped by 1 base and J by 2 bases, with 8 bases between them. This CDR3 has 14 amino acids. CDR1 is SEHNR, CDR2 FQNEAQ, per germline (reference sequence). The chain is built from TRBV7-9 and TRBJ1-2; D gene unclear. Material for sequencing was PBMCs. The receptor was derived from a middle-aged woman in good health and CMV-seronegative. CDR3 loop: CASSLGQSNYGYTF. The CDR3 DNA reads as TGTGCCAGCAGCTTAGGGCAGTCGAACTATGGCTACACCTTC.